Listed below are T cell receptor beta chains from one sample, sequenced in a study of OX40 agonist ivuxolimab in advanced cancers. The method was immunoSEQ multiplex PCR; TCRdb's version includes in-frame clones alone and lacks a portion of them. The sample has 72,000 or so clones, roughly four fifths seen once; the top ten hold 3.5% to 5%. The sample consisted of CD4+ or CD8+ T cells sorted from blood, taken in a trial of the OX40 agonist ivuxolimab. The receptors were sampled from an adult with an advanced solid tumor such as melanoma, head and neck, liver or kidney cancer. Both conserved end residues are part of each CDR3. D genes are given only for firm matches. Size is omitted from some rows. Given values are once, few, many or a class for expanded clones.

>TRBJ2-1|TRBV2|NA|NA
TGTGCCAGCAGTGACTGGGGGCTTGGCTCCTACAATGAGCAGTTCTTC
CASSDWGLGSYNEQFF
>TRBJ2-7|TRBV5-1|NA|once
TGCGCCAGCAGCCCAGCCCACTACGAGCAGTACTTC
CASSPAHYEQYF
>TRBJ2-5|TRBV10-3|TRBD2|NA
TGTGCCATCAGCTCAGGGCTAGCGGGGGCCGGGGGGCAAGAGACCCAGTACTTC
CAISSGLAGAGGQETQYF
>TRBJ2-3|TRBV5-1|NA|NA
TGCGCCAGCAGCTTGGAGTCGATCGATACGCAGTATTTT
CASSLESIDTQYF
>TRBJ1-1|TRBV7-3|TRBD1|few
TGTGCCAGCAGCCCTTACAGGACAGGAAGCACTGAAGCTTTCTTT
CASSPYRTGSTEAFF
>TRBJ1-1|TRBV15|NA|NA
TGTGCCACCAGCAGAGTTAAGGTGAACACTGAAGCTTTCTTT
CATSRVKVNTEAFF
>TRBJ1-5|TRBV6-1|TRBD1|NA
TGTGCCAGCAGTGAAGGTCGGGACAGGGGGCGCAGGGGCAATCAGCCCCAGCATTTT
CASSEGRDRGRRGNQPQHF
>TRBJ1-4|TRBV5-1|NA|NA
TGCGCCAGCAGCTTGGACCCGCAGGAAAAACTGTTTTTT
CASSLDPQEKLFF
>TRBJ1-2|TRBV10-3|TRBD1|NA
TGTGCCATCAGTGTTCTTGACAGGGACTATGGCTACACCTTC
CAISVLDRDYGYTF
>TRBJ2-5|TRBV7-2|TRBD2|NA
TGTGCCAGCAGCTTAGCGCCCAGCGGGACCCAAGAGACCCAGTACTTC
CASSLAPSGTQETQYF
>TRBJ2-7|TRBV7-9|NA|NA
TGTGCCAGCAGCTTAGACGGGATACGGTACGAGCAGTACTTC
CASSLDGIRYEQYF
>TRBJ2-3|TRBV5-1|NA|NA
TGCGCCAGCAGCCCGGAGGGGTGGGGTAGCACAGATACGCAGTATTTT
CASSPEGWGSTDTQYF
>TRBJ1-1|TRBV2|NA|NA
TGTGCCAGCACTTTAGGGGAGAACACTGAAGCTTTCTTT
CASTLGENTEAFF
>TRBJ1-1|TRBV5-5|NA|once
TGTGCCAGCAGCTTATCATACCGGGACACTGAAGCTTTCTTT
CASSLSYRDTEAFF
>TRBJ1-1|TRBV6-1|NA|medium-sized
TGTGCCAGCCTCCCGAACACTGAAGCTTTCTTT
CASLPNTEAFF
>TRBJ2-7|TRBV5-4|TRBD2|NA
TGTGCCAGCAGCTTGGAACCCGGGTCGGGGGGACCTTACGAGCAGTACTTC
CASSLEPGSGGPYEQYF
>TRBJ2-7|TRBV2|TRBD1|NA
TGTGCCAGCACCAGGACAGGGGCATCCTACGAGCAGTACTTC
CASTRTGASYEQYF
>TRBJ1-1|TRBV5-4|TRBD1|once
TGTGCCAGCAGCGGGGGACAGAAAAACACTGAAGCTTTCTTT
CASSGGQKNTEAFF
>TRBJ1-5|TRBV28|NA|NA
TGTGCCAGCAGCTCCCCGCGGAGGGGGTCTAATCAGCCCCAGCATTTT
CASSSPRRGSNQPQHF